The 20 T cell receptor beta chains reported below all come from one sample, sequenced in a study of blood T cell repertoires in COVID-19. Only in-frame clones appear in the TCRdb table, and some are missing; sequencing was by immunoSEQ multiplex PCR. The table lists about 200,000 clones, more than 70% of them singletons. Source material: peripheral blood. Receptors were obtained from a human donor in a cohort sampled during active COVID-19.

This clone was detected only once. This chain links TRBV5-6 with TRBJ2-1; the D is unclear. Trimming cost V 2 bases and J 9 bases, with 24 bases left between them. The CDR3 is made up of 17 amino acids. Looked up from germline, CDR1 is SGHDT and CDR2 is YYEEEE. This CDR3 is CASSLSSYLDFVGEQFF. The CDR3 DNA reads as TGTGCCAGCAGCTTATCGTCCTATCTAGACTTCGTGGGTGAGCAGTTCTTC.

The V and J genes are TRBV7-2 and TRBJ2-1; 8 bases line up with TRBD2. The ends lost 0 bases at V and 5 bases at J; junction bases unmatched: 6. Germline values: CDR1 SGHTA, CDR2 FQGNSA. The CDR3 totals 16 residues. The CDR3 nucleotides read TGTGCCAGCAGCTTAGCGGGAGCGGGGGTCAACAATGAGCAGTTCTTC. Encoded protein: CASSLAGAGVNNEQFF. The complete variable domain, with remaining parts taken from reference TRBV7-2 and TRBJ2-1, reads GAGVSQSPSNKVTEKGKDVELRCDPISGHTALYWYRQSLGQGLEFLIYFQGNSAPDKSGLPSDRFSAERTGGSVSTLTIQRTQQEDSAVYLCASSLAGAGVNNEQFFGPGTRLTVL.

This chain joins TRBV19 and TRBJ2-5, with a weak D call TRBD2 (6 bases). This CDR3 has 13 residues. The germline gives CDR1 LNHDA, CDR2 SQIVND (reference sequence). V was trimmed by 4 bases and J by 13 bases, leaving 19 bases between them. The CDR3 coding sequence is TGTGCCAGTAGTAACCCAGTTAGCGGAGTCCTGTACTTC. Protein: CASSNPVSGVLYF. The variable domain in full, with the rest retrieved from reference TRBV19 and TRBJ2-5, is DGGITQSPKYLFRKEGQNVTLSCEQNLNHDAMYWYRQDPGQGLRLIYYSQIVNDFQKGDIAEGYSVSREKKESFPLTVTSAQKNPTAFYLCASSNPVSGVLYFGPGTRLLVL.

A note on this clone: Compared with germline, one end of the junction differs, possibly owing to a read error. This chain connects TRBV19 to TRBJ1-1; D remains unclear. This CDR3 is 15 amino acids long. CDR1 is LNHDA, CDR2 SQIVND, per germline (reference sequence). The chain's CDR3 is CASSIVHSQNTEAFF. CDR3 nucleotides: TGTGCGAGTAGTATAGTTCACAGTCAGAACACTGAAGCTTTCTTT.

The V call is TRBV7-8, the J call TRBJ2-7, with D maybe TRBD2 (6 bases). The CDR3 is 13 residues long. CDR1 SGHVS and CDR2 FQNEAQ come from the germline V gene. Trimming took 5 bases from V and 6 from J, leaving 14 bases between them. CDR3 sequence reads: CASSPVGGSEQYF. CDR3 nucleotide sequence: TGTGCCAGCAGCCCGGTCGGGGGTTCCGAGCAGTACTTC.

Comment on this clone: Other DNA sequences in this sample translate to the same CDR3. The chain carries TRBV9 and TRBJ1-2; 7 bases line up with TRBD1. The germline gives CDR1 SGDLS, CDR2 YYNGEE. The CDR3 covers 14 residues. Trimming took 0 bases from V and 2 from J; bases not matched to a gene: 1. As DNA, the CDR3 is TGTGCCAGCAGCGTAGGACAGGGAAACTATGGCTACACCTTC. This encodes CASSVGQGNYGYTF.

This clone was seen just once. The rearrangement joins TRBV7-2 to TRBJ2-3; D perhaps matches TRBD2 (6 bases). This CDR3 comprises 17 residues. V was clipped by 5 bases and J by 0 bases, with 18 bases between them. Looked up from germline, CDR1 is SGHTA and CDR2 is FQGNSA. The CDR3 here is CASSRRSGRSSTDTQYF. CDR3 coding DNA: TGTGCCAGCAGCCGTCGTAGCGGAAGATCCAGCACAGATACGCAGTATTTT.

This sequence joins TRBV28 and TRBJ1-6; D is ambiguous. The V end was cut by 4 bases, the J end by 4 bases, with 17 bases between. This CDR3 spans 17 amino acids. Looked up from germline, CDR1 is MDHEN and CDR2 is SYDVKM. The CDR3 region is CASSSDRRTEYNSPLHF. As DNA, the CDR3 is TGTGCCAGCAGTTCGGACCGGAGGACGGAGTATAATTCACCCCTCCACTTT.

The CDR3 DNA follows: TGTGCCAGTAGTATCACAGGGGTGCAGACTGAAGCTTTCTTT. Translating it yields CASSITGVQTEAFF. This chain connects TRBV19 to TRBJ1-1; 7 bases fit TRBD1. Trimming at V came to 3 bases and at J to 5 bases, leaving 6 bases not matched to a gene. CDR1 is LNHDA and CDR2 is SQIVND in the germline V gene (reference sequence). The CDR3 totals 14 residues.

The V and J genes are TRBV19 and TRBJ2-7; D remains unclear. CDR3 length equals 12 residues. Germline lookup yields CDR1 LNHDA and CDR2 SQIVND (reference sequence). The V gene lost 1 base and the J gene lost 2 bases, with 3 bases spanning the gap. The CDR3 nucleotides read TGTGCCAGTAGTATAGGGCCCTACGAGCAGTACTTC. It yields the protein CASSIGPYEQYF.

This clone turned up a few times. The J gene is TRBJ2-7, the V gene TRBV6-2 or TRBV6-3, with 12 positions matching TRBD2. This CDR3 contains 12 residues. V dropped 6 bases and J dropped 12; count of bases not matched to a gene: 6. CDR1 is MNHEY, CDR2 SVGEGT, per germline. The CDR3: CASRPSGRALYF. CDR3 coding DNA: TGTGCCAGCAGACCTAGCGGGAGGGCCTTGTACTTC.

The chain carries TRBV27 and TRBJ2-7, with 9 bases lining up with TRBD1. Unmatched junction bases numbered 6, after V lost 6 bases and J lost 3 bases. CDR3 length equals 14 residues. Germline V CDR1 and CDR2: MNHEY, SMNVEV (reference sequence). The CDR3 nucleotides read TGTGCCAGCAGAAAACAGGGGGCTTTCTACGAGCAGTACTTC. This codes for CASRKQGAFYEQYF.

V gene TRBV19 combines with J gene TRBJ2-1; D gene unclear. The CDR3 is 13 residues long. Germline CDR1 is LNHDA and CDR2 is SQIVND (reference sequence). V was trimmed by 8 bases and J by 6 bases, leaving 14 bases between them. CDR3 residues: CASRRVASNEQFF. CDR3 sequence (DNA): TGTGCCAGTCGTCGGGTAGCATCCAATGAGCAGTTCTTC.

V and J are TRBV11-2 and TRBJ2-3; D is ambiguous. CDR3 length: 15 residues. In germline, CDR1 is SGHAT, CDR2 FQNNGV. The V and J ends lost 0 bases and 2 bases respectively, with 9 bases between them. Here the CDR3 reads CASSLELGYTDTQYF. Written as DNA, the CDR3 is TGTGCCAGCAGCTTAGAACTGGGCTACACAGATACGCAGTATTTT.

The chain is built from TRBV6-5 and TRBJ1-6, with TRBD1 matching 8 bases. The CDR3 consists of 15 residues. V trimming: 4 bases; J trimming: 10 bases; junction bases outside the gene matches: 9. Germline CDR1 MNHEY, CDR2 SVGAGI. The CDR3 spells CASSWATGVGSPLHF. The CDR3 region has the DNA TGTGCCAGCAGTTGGGCGACAGGGGTCGGGTCACCCCTCCACTTT.

The count of this clone is one. The rearrangement uses TRBV30 and TRBJ1-1, with D tentatively TRBD1 (6 bases). CDR1 is GTSNPN, CDR2 SVGIG, per germline (reference sequence). This CDR3 is 13 amino acids long. V shed 3 bases and J shed 7 bases, with 15 bases lying between them. The DNA for the CDR3 is TGTGCCTGGAGCCGGACAGCCTTGATTGAAGCTTTCTTT. This gives the protein CAWSRTALIEAFF.

This chain joins TRBV7-9 and TRBJ2-1, with 9 positions matching TRBD2. J gave up 9 bases and V 5 bases, and 11 bases lay outside the gene matches. The CDR3 runs to 15 residues. In germline, CDR1 is SEHNR, CDR2 FQNEAQ (reference sequence). The CDR3 DNA is TGTGCCAGCAGCGCCGCCGGGACTAGCCATAGTGAGCAGTTCTTC. Translating it yields CASSAAGTSHSEQFF.

The CDR3 loop is CASSVSPSRQETQYF. In DNA, the CDR3 is TGTGCCAGCAGCGTATCGCCTAGTAGGCAAGAGACCCAGTACTTC. The chain couples TRBV9 to TRBJ2-5, with unresolved D. CDR1 SGDLS and CDR2 YYNGEE come from the germline V gene. The CDR3 has 15 amino acids. Trimming pared 1 base from V and 2 bases from J, leaving 12 bases between.

This clone was seen a handful of times. J is TRBJ1-6 and V is TRBV7-6; no definite D call. This CDR3 spans 15 amino acids. The V end was cut by 2 bases, the J end by 7 bases, with 12 bases between. Germline V gene lookup returns CDR1 SGHVS and CDR2 FNYEAQ. The chain's CDR3 is CASSLRGSRNSPLHF. The CDR3 nucleotides read TGTGCCAGCAGCTTACGGGGTAGCAGAAATTCACCCCTCCACTTT.

The V call is TRBV6-1, the J call TRBJ1-2; D is uncertain. The CDR3 spans 13 residues. Trimming cost V 1 base and J 2 bases, with 5 bases left between them. Germline loops: CDR1 MNHNS, CDR2 SASEGT. CDR3 in DNA: TGTGCCAGCAGTGAAGTCCTGAACTATGGCTACACCTTC. Protein sequence: CASSEVLNYGYTF.